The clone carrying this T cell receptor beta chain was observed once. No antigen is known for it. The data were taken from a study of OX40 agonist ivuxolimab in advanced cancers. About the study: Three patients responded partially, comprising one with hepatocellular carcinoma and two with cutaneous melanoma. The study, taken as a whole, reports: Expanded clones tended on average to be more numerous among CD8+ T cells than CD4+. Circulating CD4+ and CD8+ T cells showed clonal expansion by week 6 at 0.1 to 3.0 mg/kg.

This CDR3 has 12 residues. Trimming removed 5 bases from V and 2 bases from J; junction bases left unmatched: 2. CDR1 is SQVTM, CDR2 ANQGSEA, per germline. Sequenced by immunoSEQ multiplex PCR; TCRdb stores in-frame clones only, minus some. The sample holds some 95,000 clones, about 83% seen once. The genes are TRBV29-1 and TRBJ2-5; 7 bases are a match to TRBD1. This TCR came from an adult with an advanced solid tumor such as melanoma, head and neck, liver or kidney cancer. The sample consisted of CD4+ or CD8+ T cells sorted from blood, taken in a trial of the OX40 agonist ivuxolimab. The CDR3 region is CSVRQGQETQYF. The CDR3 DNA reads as TGCAGCGTTAGACAGGGTCAAGAGACCCAGTACTTC.